The present entry profiles one TCR beta chain with its context. Random hexamers primed reverse transcription of about 0.45 to 1 ug RNA. Multiplex PCR with immunoSEQ amplified the TCR beta CDR3 across 54 Vbeta and 13 Jbeta. One entry per CDR3 protein, called by TCRdb with MiXCR from the immunoSEQ multiplex PCR reads. The repertoire holds around 130,000 distinct CDR3 sequences, with around 91% as singletons. Bulk CD8+ and CD4+ cells came from magnetic negative isolation; CD8+ TEMRA by FACS. This sample is part of a study of CD8 T cells in Susac syndrome. This TCR derives from a human donor with multiple sclerosis. Material: CD8+ T cells from PBMCs.

CDR3 coding DNA: TGTGCCTGGAGCCCCGGGAACACCGGGGAGCTGTTTTTT. Protein sequence: CAWSPGNTGELFF. The chain carries TRBV30 and TRBJ2-2; D is ambiguous. Germline loops: CDR1 GTSNPN, CDR2 SVGIG (reference sequence). The CDR3 is 13 residues long. Trimming shortened V by 3 bases and J by 1 base, and 6 bases separated the two germline ends.